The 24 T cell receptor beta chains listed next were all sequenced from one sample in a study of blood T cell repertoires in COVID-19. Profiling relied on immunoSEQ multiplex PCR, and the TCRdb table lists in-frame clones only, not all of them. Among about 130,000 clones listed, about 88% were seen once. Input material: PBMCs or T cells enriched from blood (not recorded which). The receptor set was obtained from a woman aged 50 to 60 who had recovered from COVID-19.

DNA of the CDR3: TGCGCCAGCAGCCTCGGACAGGGGAAGGCCTACGAGCAGTACTTC. This encodes CASSLGQGKAYEQYF. V and J are TRBV4-1 and TRBJ2-7; 9 nucleotides align to TRBD1. Germline trimming cut 4 bases from V and 2 bases from J; bases unmatched to any gene: 6. Germline V gives CDR1 MGHRA, CDR2 YSYEKL. The CDR3 runs to 15 residues.

Written as DNA, the CDR3 is TGTGCCAGCAGCCGCGGACTTCCTAGAAATCAGCCCCAGCATTTT. It specifies CASSRGLPRNQPQHF. The chain carries TRBV6-2 or TRBV6-3 and TRBJ1-5; D call uncertain. V was trimmed by 6 bases and J by 4 bases, leaving 16 bases between them. The CDR3 spans 15 residues. The V gene's germline CDR1 is MNHEY and CDR2 SVGEGT.

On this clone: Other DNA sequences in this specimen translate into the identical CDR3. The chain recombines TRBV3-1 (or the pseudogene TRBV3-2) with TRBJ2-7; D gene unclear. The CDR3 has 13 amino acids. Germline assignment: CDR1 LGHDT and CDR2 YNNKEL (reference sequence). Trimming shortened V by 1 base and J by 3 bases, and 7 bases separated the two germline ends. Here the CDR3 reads CASSQGGVYEQYF. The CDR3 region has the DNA TGTGCCAGCAGCCAAGGTGGAGTCTACGAGCAGTACTTC.

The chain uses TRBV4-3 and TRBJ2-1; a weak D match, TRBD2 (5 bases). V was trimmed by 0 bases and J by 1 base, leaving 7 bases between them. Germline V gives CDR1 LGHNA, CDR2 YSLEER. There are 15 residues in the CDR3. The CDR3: CASSQDAGSYNEQFF. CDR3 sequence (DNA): TGCGCCAGCAGCCAAGATGCGGGTTCCTACAATGAGCAGTTCTTC.

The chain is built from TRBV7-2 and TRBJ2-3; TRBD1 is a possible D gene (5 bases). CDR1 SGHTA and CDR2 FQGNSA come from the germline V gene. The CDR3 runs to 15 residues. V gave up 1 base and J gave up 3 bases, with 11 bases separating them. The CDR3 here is CASSLVGQGTDTQYF. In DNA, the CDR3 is TGTGCCAGCAGCTTAGTGGGGCAGGGTACAGATACGCAGTATTTT.

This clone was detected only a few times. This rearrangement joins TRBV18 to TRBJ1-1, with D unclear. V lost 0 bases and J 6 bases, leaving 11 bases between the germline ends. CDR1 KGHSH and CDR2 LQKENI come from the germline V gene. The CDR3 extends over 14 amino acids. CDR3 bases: TGTGCCAGCTCACCACCAGACACGAATGCTGAAGCTTTCTTT. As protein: CASSPPDTNAEAFF.

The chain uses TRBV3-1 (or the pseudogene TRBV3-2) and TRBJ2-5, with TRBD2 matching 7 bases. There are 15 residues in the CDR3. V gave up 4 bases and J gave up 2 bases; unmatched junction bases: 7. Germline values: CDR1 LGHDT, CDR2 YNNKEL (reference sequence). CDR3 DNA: TGTGCCAGCAGCCTGGTGGGGGGAGGGCAAGAGACCCAGTACTTC. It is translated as CASSLVGGGQETQYF.

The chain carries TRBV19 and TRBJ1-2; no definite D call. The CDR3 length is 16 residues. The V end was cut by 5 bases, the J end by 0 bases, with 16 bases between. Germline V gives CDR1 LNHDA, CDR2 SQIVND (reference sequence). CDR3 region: CASSVYPGPSNYGYTF. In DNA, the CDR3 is TGTGCCAGTAGTGTTTACCCTGGGCCATCTAACTATGGCTACACCTTC.

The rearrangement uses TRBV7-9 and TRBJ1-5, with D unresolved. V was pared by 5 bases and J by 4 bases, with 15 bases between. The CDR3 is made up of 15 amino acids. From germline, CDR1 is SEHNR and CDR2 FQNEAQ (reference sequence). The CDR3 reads CASSPEGSTNQPQHF. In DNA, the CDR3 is TGTGCCAGCAGCCCTGAGGGCAGCACAAATCAGCCCCAGCATTTT.

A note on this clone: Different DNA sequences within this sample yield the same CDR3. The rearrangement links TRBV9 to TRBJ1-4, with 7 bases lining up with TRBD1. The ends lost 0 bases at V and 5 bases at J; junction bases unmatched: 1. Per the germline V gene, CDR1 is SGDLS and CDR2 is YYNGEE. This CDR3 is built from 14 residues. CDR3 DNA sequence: TGTGCCAGCAGCGTAGCAGGGGGGAATGAAAAACTGTTTTTT. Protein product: CASSVAGGNEKLFF.

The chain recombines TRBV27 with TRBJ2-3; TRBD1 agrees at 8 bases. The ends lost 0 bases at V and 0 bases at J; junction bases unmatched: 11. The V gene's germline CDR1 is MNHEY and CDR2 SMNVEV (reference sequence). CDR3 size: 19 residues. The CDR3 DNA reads TGTGCCAGCAGTTTATCTAGGACAGGGTTCCTTTCTAGCACAGATACGCAGTATTTT. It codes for CASSLSRTGFLSSTDTQYF.

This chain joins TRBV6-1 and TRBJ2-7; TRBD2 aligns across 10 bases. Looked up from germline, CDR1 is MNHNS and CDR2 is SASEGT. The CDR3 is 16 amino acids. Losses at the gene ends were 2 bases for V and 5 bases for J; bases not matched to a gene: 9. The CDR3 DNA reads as TGTGCCAGCAGTGAACCCCCCCTAGCGGGGGTAGACGAGCAGTACTTC. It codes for CASSEPPLAGVDEQYF.

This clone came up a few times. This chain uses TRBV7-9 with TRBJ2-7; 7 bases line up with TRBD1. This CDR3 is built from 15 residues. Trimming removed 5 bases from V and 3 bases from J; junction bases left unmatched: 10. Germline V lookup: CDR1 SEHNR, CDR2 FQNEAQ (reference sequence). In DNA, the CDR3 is TGTGCCAGCAGCAAAACCGGGACAGAGATCTACGAGCAGTACTTC. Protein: CASSKTGTEIYEQYF.

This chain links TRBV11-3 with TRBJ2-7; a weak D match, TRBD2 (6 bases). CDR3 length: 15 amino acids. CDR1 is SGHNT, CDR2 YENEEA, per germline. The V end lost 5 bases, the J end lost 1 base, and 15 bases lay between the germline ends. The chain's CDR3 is CASSPLTGRSYEQYF. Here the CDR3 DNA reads TGTGCCAGCAGCCCCCTGACGGGGAGGTCCTACGAGCAGTACTTC.

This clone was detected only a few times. CDR3 nucleotides: TGTGCCAGCAGTTTACGAGGTACTCTCTACGAGCAGTACTTC. Translation: CASSLRGTLYEQYF. The gene calls are TRBV27 and TRBJ2-7; D remains ambiguous. CDR3 length equals 14 residues. Germline CDR1 is MNHEY and CDR2 is SMNVEV (reference sequence). V dropped 2 bases and J dropped 3 bases, with 11 bases sitting between them.

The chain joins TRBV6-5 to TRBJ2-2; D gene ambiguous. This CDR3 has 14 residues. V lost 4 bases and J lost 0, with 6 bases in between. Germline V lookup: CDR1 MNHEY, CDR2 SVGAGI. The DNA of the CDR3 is TGTGCCAGCAGTTTTGCGTCGAACACCGGGGAGCTGTTTTTT. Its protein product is CASSFASNTGELFF.

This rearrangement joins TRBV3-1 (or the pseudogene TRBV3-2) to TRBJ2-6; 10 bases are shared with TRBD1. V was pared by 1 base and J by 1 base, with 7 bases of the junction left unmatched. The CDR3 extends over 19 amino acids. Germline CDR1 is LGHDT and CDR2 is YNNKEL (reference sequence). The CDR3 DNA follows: TGTGCCAGCAGCCAAGGAGTGACAGGGGGCGCGTCTGGGGCCAACGTCCTGACTTTC. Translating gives CASSQGVTGGASGANVLTF.

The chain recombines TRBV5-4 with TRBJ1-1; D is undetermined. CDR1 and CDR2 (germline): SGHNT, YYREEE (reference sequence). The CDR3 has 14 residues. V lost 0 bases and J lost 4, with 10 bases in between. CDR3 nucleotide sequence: TGTGCCAGCAGCTTGGTTGTTGAGGGCACTGAAGCTTTCTTT. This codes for CASSLVVEGTEAFF.

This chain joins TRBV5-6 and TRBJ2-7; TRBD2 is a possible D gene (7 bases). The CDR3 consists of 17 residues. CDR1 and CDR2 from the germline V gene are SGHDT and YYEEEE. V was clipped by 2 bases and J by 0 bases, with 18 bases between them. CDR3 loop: CASSFRGLAVSSYEQYF. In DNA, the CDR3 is TGTGCCAGCAGCTTTCGGGGGCTAGCGGTAAGCTCCTACGAGCAGTACTTC.

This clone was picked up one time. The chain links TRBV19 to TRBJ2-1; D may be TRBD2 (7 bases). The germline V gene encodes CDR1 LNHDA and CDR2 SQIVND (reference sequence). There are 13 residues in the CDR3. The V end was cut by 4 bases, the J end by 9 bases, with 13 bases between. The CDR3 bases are TGTGCCAGTAGTAGTTGGGGGGGCGTTGAGCAGTTCTTC. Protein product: CASSSWGGVEQFF.

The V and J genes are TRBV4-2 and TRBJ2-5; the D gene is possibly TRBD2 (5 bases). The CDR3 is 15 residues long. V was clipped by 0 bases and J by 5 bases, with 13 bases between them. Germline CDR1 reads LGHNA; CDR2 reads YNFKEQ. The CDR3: CASSQDRGNAETQYF. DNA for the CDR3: TGTGCCAGCAGCCAAGATCGAGGGAATGCGGAGACCCAGTACTTC.

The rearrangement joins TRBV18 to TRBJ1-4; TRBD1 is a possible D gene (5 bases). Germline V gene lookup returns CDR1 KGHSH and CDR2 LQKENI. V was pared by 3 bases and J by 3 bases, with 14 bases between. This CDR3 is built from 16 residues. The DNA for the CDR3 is TGTGCCAGCTCACCGGCCGCGACAGTGGCTAATGAAAAACTGTTTTTT. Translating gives CASSPAATVANEKLFF. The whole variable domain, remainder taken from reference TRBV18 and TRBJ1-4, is NAGVMQNPRHLVRRRGQEARLRCSPMKGHSHVYWYRQLPEEGLKFMVYLQKENIIDESGMPKERFSAEFPKEGPSILRIQQVVRGDSAAYFCASSPAATVANEKLFFGSGTQLSVL.

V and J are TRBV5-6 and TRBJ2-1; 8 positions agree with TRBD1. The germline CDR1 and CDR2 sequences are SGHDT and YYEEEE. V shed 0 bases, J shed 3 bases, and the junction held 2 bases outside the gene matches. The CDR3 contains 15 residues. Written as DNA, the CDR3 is TGTGCCAGCAGCTTGGTAACAGGGGGCTACAATGAGCAGTTCTTC. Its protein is CASSLVTGGYNEQFF.

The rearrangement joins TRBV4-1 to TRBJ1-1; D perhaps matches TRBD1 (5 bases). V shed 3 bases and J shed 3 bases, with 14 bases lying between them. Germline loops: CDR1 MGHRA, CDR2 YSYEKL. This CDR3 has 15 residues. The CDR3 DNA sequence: TGCGCCAGCAGCCAGGCAGGGCTGCGGTACACTGAAGCTTTCTTT. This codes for CASSQAGLRYTEAFF.